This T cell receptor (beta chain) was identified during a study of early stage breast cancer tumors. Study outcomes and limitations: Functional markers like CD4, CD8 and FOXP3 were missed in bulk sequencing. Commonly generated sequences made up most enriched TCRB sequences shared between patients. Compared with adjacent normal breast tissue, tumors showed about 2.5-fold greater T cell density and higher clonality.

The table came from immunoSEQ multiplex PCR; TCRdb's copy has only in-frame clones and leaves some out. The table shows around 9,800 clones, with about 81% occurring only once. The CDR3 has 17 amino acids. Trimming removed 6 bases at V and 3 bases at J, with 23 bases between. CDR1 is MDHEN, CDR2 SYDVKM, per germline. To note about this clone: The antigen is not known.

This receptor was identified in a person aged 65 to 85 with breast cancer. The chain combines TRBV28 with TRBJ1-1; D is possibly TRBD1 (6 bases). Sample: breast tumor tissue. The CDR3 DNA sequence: TGTGCCAGCAGCTCTCTCCTCAGGGGTGGCATGTACACTGAAGCTTTCTTT. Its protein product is CASSSLLRGGMYTEAFF.